What follows is one TCR beta chain and its context. These data originate in a study of CD8 T cells in Susac syndrome. Germline values: CDR1 LGHDT, CDR2 YNNKEL (reference sequence). The CDR3 is made up of 12 amino acids. Trimming at V came to 3 bases and at J to 11 bases, leaving 5 bases not matched to a gene. With random hexamers, reverse transcription was performed on 0.5 to 1 ug of RNA. TCRdb reprocessed the immunoSEQ multiplex PCR reads with MiXCR, giving one entry per CDR3 protein. The sample yields some 150,000 distinct CDR3 sequences, roughly 94% seen once. Blood CD8+ and CD4+ T cells underwent high-throughput TCR beta sequencing. FACS was used to enrich TEMRA cells, whereas the CD8+ and CD4+ T cells were obtained by negative isolation.

The material sequenced was CD4+ T cells from PBMCs. This TCR came from a human donor in good health. The rearrangement joins TRBV3-1 to TRBJ2-7; 9 bases line up with TRBD1. CDR3 DNA sequence: TGTGCCAGCAGCCAGGGACAGGGCCTCGAGTACTTC. Encoded protein: CASSQGQGLEYF.